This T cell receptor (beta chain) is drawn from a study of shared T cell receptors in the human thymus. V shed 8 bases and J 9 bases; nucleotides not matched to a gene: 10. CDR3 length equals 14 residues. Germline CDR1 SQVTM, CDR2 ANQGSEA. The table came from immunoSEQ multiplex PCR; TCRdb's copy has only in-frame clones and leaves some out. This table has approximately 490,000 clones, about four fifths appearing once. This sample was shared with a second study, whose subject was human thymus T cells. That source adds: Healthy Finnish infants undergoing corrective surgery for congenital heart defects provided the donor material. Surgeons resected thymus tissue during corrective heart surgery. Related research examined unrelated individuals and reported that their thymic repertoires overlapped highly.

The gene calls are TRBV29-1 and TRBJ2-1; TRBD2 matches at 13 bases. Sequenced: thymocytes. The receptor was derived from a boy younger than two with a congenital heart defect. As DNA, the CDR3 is TGCAGCTTCAAACTAGCGGGAGGGCCAAGTGAGCAGTTCTTC. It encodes CSFKLAGGPSEQFF.